This TCR beta chain was captured in a study of T cell repertoires in cytomegalovirus infection. The overall study: Matching HLA type and CMV infection were both indicated by public TCR beta signatures. The study's findings and limits: The study identified carriers of CMV plus the relevant HLA from cumulative public TCR beta family frequency.

One entry per CDR3 protein, called by TCRdb with MiXCR from the reads. This sample yields some 57,000 distinct CDR3 sequences, of which approximately 36% are seen a single time; about 73% belongs to the top ten. A note on this clonotype: Its specificity is unknown.

V dropped 3 bases and J dropped 4 bases, with 18 bases sitting between them. This CDR3 is built from 16 residues. Per germline, CDR1 MDHEN and CDR2 SYDVKM. The sample taken for sequencing was PBMCs, sequenced either directly or after in vitro stimulation (not recorded which). The source is a human donor in good health (CMV status not recorded). Some clones in this sample may be carry-over from other donors' samples. The V call is TRBV28, the J call TRBJ1-2, with D unresolved. The chain's CDR3 is CASSFLRIGRLYGYTF. DNA of the CDR3: TGTGCCAGCAGTTTCCTGCGAATTGGCAGACTCTATGGCTACACCTTC.